This T cell receptor (beta chain) originates from a study of shared clonotypes between healthy human individuals. CDR1 is SQVTM and CDR2 is ANQGSEA in the germline V gene. The CDR3 is made up of 12 amino acids. The table lists this clone with many counts. Generated by immunoSEQ multiplex PCR, the TCRdb table keeps only in-frame clones and is missing some. This sample has approximately 470,000 clones, with 81% found just once. The sequence came from a woman in her thirties or forties in good health. Some clones in this sample may be carry-over from other donors' samples. Input material: PBMCs. V gene TRBV29-1 combines with J gene TRBJ2-5; no definite D call. The J call may be mistaken, given a closer DNA end match to TRBJ2-7. CDR3 coding DNA: TGCAGCGTTGTAGGCAGCTCCTACGAGCAGTACTTC. This sequence encodes CSVVGSSYEQYF.